This T cell receptor (beta chain) originates from a study of cytomegalovirus exposure and HLA in healthy donors. Study overall: A previous analysis identified approximately 110 million unique TCR beta sequences derived from some 170 million T cells. Study findings and constraints: A list of roughly 160 TCR beta chains associated with cytomegalovirus was given. HLA restriction was apparent for most CMV-associated TCR beta chains in a later analysis.

This CDR3 has 14 amino acids. The ends lost 2 bases at V and 4 bases at J; junction bases unmatched: 3. Germline V CDR1 and CDR2: SEHNR, FQNEAQ (reference sequence). Concerning this clone: Its target is not known.

With 60 Vbeta and 13 Jbeta primers, the PCR was carried out. Produced via immunoSEQ multiplex PCR; TCRdb's table is partial and in-frame only. The table lists roughly 190,000 clones, approximately 80% of them singletons. This clonotype was sampled from a woman aged 45-59 years in good health and CMV-seropositive. The chain is built from TRBV7-9 and TRBJ2-7; the match to TRBD2 covers 9 bases. The sequenced material came from PBMCs. The CDR3 DNA follows: TGTGCCAGCAGCTTAAGGACTAGCGAATACGAGCAGTACTTC. This sequence encodes CASSLRTSEYEQYF.